This is a list of T cell receptor beta chains from one sample in a study of identical twins. TCRdb re-derived calls from the 5' RACE reads in MiXCR, one entry per CDR3 protein. The repertoire holds approximately 600,000 distinct CDR3 sequences, with just under 10% as singletons. This sample also belongs to another study, concerning yellow fever vaccine responses in identical twins.

The sample comprised PBMCs. These receptors all come from a young woman in good health. Each CDR3 is given with its conserved first and last residue. The order of the fields is J gene, V gene, CDR3 protein.

TRBJ2-1,TRBV3-1,CASSHPGVGDQQFF
TRBJ1-3,TRBV6-5,CASSYSSLQGDTIYF
TRBJ2-5,TRBV5-1,CASSQGGFVEETQYF
TRBJ2-5,TRBV6-1,CASSRGVEETQYF
TRBJ1-6,TRBV7-3,CASSLRGGRDSPLHF
TRBJ1-1,TRBV6-2/TRBV6-3,CASSYALGGMNTEAFF
TRBJ2-1,TRBV4-3,CASSQKGPYSYNEQFF
TRBJ2-2,TRBV18,CASSPLGGRTTGELFF
TRBJ1-1,TRBV4-3,CASSQDPAGGPNTEAFF
TRBJ2-7,TRBV9,CASSARSWAEQYF
TRBJ2-5,TRBV7-9,CASSPISETQYF
TRBJ2-2,TRBV7-2,CASSSTGVNTGELFF
TRBJ2-3,TRBV7-9,CASTFPTTETDTQYF
TRBJ2-7,TRBV5-1,CASSLVRGGEQYF
TRBJ2-2,TRBV11-2,CASSWTVPGELFF
TRBJ2-1,TRBV6-2/TRBV6-3,CASSSPGGPYNEQFF
TRBJ2-1,TRBV10-3,CATQREGIGEQFF
TRBJ2-2,TRBV5-1,CASSLAGLAGNTGELFF
TRBJ1-5,TRBV4-1,CASSQARQGSQPQHF
TRBJ1-5,TRBV20-1,CSAWTGTQPQHF
TRBJ2-2,TRBV12-3/TRBV12-4,CASSLSPNTGELFF
TRBJ2-2,TRBV20-1,CSARALAGPNANTGELFF
TRBJ2-7,TRBV27,CASGDRVAEQYF
TRBJ2-5,TRBV5-6,CASSFDQGARQETQYF
TRBJ2-2,TRBV7-2,CASTQSQGAGGELFF
TRBJ1-5,TRBV7-2,CASSSLDSSNQPQHF
TRBJ2-1,TRBV24-1,CATGTSGRNEQFF
TRBJ2-1,TRBV25-1,CASKGAGNNEQFF
TRBJ2-3,TRBV7-2,CASSLTSLVDTQYF
TRBJ2-7,TRBV6-2/TRBV6-3,CASGGLATEQYF
TRBJ2-1,TRBV4-2,CASSQDGVYEQFF
TRBJ2-1,TRBV7-6,CASSSISYNEQFF
TRBJ2-5,TRBV24-1,CATRGTGEETQYF
TRBJ1-1,TRBV27,CASSNGPTRAKNTEAFF
TRBJ2-5,TRBV6-2/TRBV6-3,CASRDRTLQETQYF
TRBJ2-3,TRBV10-3,CAISGSQGPGQDTQYF
TRBJ2-1,TRBV7-2,CASSLVQPSREQFF
TRBJ1-5,TRBV6-1,CASRPGGNQPQHF
TRBJ2-1,TRBV2,CASSGTRFINEQFF
TRBJ2-6,TRBV6-5,CASSYGGVGANVLTF
TRBJ2-7,TRBV6-4,CASSDRHSTRDRVYEQYF
TRBJ2-5,TRBV5-1,CASSSSSSGAETQYF
TRBJ2-1,TRBV3-1,CASSQGLALHNEQFF
TRBJ2-3,TRBV12-3/TRBV12-4,CASSPSDAHPTDTQYF